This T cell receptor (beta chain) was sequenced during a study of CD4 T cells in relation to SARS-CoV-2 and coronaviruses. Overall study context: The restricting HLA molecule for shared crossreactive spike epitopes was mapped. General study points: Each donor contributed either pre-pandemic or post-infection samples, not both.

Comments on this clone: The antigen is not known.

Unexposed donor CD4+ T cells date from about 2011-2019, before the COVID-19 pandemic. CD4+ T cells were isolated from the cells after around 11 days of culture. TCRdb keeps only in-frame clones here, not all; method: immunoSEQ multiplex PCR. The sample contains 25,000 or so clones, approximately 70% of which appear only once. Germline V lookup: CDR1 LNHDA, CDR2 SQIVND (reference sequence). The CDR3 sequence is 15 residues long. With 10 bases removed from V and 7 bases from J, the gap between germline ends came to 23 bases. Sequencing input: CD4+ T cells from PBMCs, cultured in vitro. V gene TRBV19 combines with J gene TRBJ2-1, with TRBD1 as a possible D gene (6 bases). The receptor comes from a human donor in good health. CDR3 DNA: TGTGCCACCCCGCCTAGGACAGTGGGGTGGAATGAGCAGTTCTTC. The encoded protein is CATPPRTVGWNEQFF.